These T cell receptor beta chains were read from a single sample in a study of cytomegalovirus exposure and HLA in healthy donors. Libraries were prepared by immunoSEQ multiplex PCR; TCRdb keeps only in-frame clonotypes and omits some of them. The repertoire holds around 120,000 clones, with 80% as singletons. Sequenced material: PBMCs. The receptors were gathered from a female donor in good health and CMV-seropositive. The CDR3 runs from the conserved cysteine through the conserved F or W. The order of the fields is D gene, CDR3 length, clone size, J gene, V gene, CDR3 DNA, CDR3 protein. The D gene is left open where the match is weak. The listing skips clone size in some rows; elsewhere it reads once, few, many or a size class.

D: -; length: 14; size: -; J: TRBJ2-7; V: TRBV14; DNA: TGTGCCAGCAGCCAAAACAGGCACTCCTACGAGCAGTACTTC; CDR3: CASSQNRHSYEQYF
D: -; length: 14; size: -; J: TRBJ1-4; V: TRBV7-9; DNA: TGTGCCAGCAGCTTATTTGGGGCAAATGAAAAACTGTTTTTT; CDR3: CASSLFGANEKLFF
D: -; length: 14; size: -; J: TRBJ1-2; V: TRBV10-3; DNA: TGTGCCATCAGTGGGGGCACTGCCGACTATGGCTACACCTTC; CDR3: CAISGGTADYGYTF
D: TRBD1; length: 14; size: -; J: TRBJ2-7; V: TRBV5-6; DNA: TGTGCCAGCAGCTTACTCAGGGGGCAATACGAGCAGTACTTC; CDR3: CASSLLRGQYEQYF
D: -; length: 13; size: -; J: TRBJ1-2; V: TRBV2; DNA: TGTGCCAGCAGTGGGGCGAAAGACTATGGCTACACCTTC; CDR3: CASSGAKDYGYTF
D: TRBD1; length: 13; size: -; J: TRBJ2-1; V: TRBV6-5; DNA: TGTGCCAGCAGGCGACAGGGATTCAATGAGCAGTTCTTC; CDR3: CASRRQGFNEQFF
D: TRBD1; length: 16; size: -; J: TRBJ2-3; V: TRBV5-1; DNA: TGCGCCAGCAGCCCCTCAGGGACAGGGGGCGGAGATACGCAGTATTTT; CDR3: CASSPSGTGGGDTQYF
D: -; length: 14; size: -; J: TRBJ2-7; V: TRBV19; DNA: TGTGCCAGTAGTTCCCCGCAGGGTTCCTACGAGCAGTACTTC; CDR3: CASSSPQGSYEQYF
D: -; length: 14; size: few; J: TRBJ1-1; V: TRBV28; DNA: TGTGCCAGCGGGCCGGGAGGGGGGGACACTGAAGCTTTCTTT; CDR3: CASGPGGGDTEAFF
D: -; length: 10; size: -; J: TRBJ2-7; V: TRBV29-1; DNA: TGCAGCGTTGGGGACTACGAGCAGTACTTC; CDR3: CSVGDYEQYF
D: -; length: 14; size: -; J: TRBJ1-2; V: TRBV19; DNA: TGTGCCAGTAGTGGGCTGCTTTTCGGCTATGGCTACACCTTC; CDR3: CASSGLLFGYGYTF